Included here is one T cell receptor (beta chain) sequence, with context. Its antigen is currently unknown. The ends were cut back, 4 bases at V and 6 bases at J, with 16 bases in the middle. This CDR3 region has 14 residues. CDR1 and CDR2 from the germline V gene are SGHRS and YFSETQ. Primers used in a second PCR of roughly 6 to 11 cycles were a sample-barcoded 5' primer and a J-beta primer mix. The template-switch adaptor was a 5' adaptor with 12 random nucleotides. It tagged each cDNA molecule. TCRdb called the 5' RACE reads again in MiXCR, with one record for every CDR3 protein. The table includes around 1,900,000 distinct CDR3 sequences, around 40% detected once. The data stem from a study of blood T cells in healthy people across ages. Study findings and constraints: More naive CD4+ cells and higher diversity were found in long-lived than in aged donors. A conclusive naive versus antigen-experienced comparison was prevented by the unsorted PBMCs.

The specimen was blood. The TCR originated in a human donor in good health. The V and J genes are TRBV5-1 and TRBJ2-5; D remains ambiguous. The DNA for the CDR3 is TGCGCCAGCAGCCCCTTTCCGGAAGCGAAGACCCAGTACTTC. It is translated as CASSPFPEAKTQYF.